This passage covers 30 T cell receptor beta chains from one sample sequenced in a study of T cells in Graves' hyperthyroidism and ophthalmopathy. Regions amplified from RNA transcripts were the TCR beta CDR3 regions. HTBI primers drove first-round RT-PCR of the TCR CDR3. TCRdb ran MiXCR on the multiplex PCR reads and lists one entry per CDR3 protein. Of a few hundred thousand distinct CDR3 sequences in the sample, approximately 15% were seen once. The sample was blood. Receptors were obtained from a young woman with Graves' hyperthyroidism.

Written as DNA, the CDR3 is TGTGCTAGTGGTTGGGGCGGGGTAGAGACCCAGTACTTC. Amino acids: CASGWGGVETQYF. V gene TRBV12-5 combines with J gene TRBJ2-5; D may be TRBD2 (6 bases). Germline V lookup: CDR1 LGHNT, CDR2 FRNRAP. V was clipped by 4 bases and J by 4 bases, with 10 bases between them. The CDR3 loop spans 13 amino acids.

This clonotype was seen at least ten times. The V call is TRBV20-1, the J call TRBJ2-3; 14 bases map to TRBD2. V dropped 0 bases and J dropped 4; count of bases not matched to a gene: 6. The CDR3 totals 17 residues. Germline CDR1 and CDR2: DFQATT and SNEGSKA (reference sequence). The CDR3 spells CSARDLRGLAGADTQYF. In nucleotides, the CDR3 is TGCAGTGCTAGAGATCTCCGGGGACTAGCGGGAGCAGATACGCAGTATTTT.

The gene calls are TRBV20-1 and TRBJ2-1; no clear D. V was clipped by 2 bases and J by 3 bases, with 11 bases between them. The V gene's germline CDR1 is DFQATT and CDR2 SNEGSKA (reference sequence). The CDR3 spans 14 residues. The CDR3: CSARKSSFYNEQFF. CDR3 in DNA: TGCAGTGCTAGAAAGAGTTCTTTCTACAATGAGCAGTTCTTC.

The chain has TRBV27 and TRBJ2-7; 15 bases are a match to TRBD2. The V segment lost 5 bases and the J segment 4 bases; nucleotides outside the gene matches: 6. CDR3 length equals 16 residues. Per the germline V gene, CDR1 is MNHEY and CDR2 is SMNVEV (reference sequence). The CDR3 DNA is TGTGCCAGCAGTCGGACTAGCGGGAGGGCAAGGTACGAGCAGTACTTC. Translated, it gives CASSRTSGRARYEQYF.

This clonotype came up a few times. V gene TRBV15 combines with J gene TRBJ2-2, with 9 bases matching TRBD2. The CDR3 runs 19 residues. V gave up 0 bases and J gave up 4 bases; unmatched junction bases: 12. CDR1 is LNHNV and CDR2 is YYDKDF in the germline V gene (reference sequence). The CDR3 DNA reads as TGTGCCACCAGCAGAGACCCCTCGGGAGTAGCGGGAGTCACCGGGGAGCTGTTTTTT. It is translated as CATSRDPSGVAGVTGELFF.

With respect to this clonotype: Being one base from a much bigger clone, this may be a read error. V usage is TRBV6-1 and J usage is TRBJ2-7; tentative D call: TRBD2 (6 bases). The length of the CDR3 is 12 residues. Between the trimmed V and J ends, which lost 11 bases and 6 bases, there was a span of 17 bases. The germline CDR1 and CDR2 sequences are MNHNS and SASEGT. This CDR3 is CACGIPPCEQYF. In DNA form, the CDR3 reads TGTGCCTGCGGGATACCCCCCTGCGAGCAGTACTTC.

In its sample, this clonotype was seen many times. V usage is TRBV10-3 and J usage is TRBJ2-1, with D possibly being TRBD1 or TRBD2 (8 bases each). Between the trimmed V and J ends, which lost 4 bases and 6 bases, there was a span of 28 bases. CDR1 is ENHRY and CDR2 is SYGVKD in the germline V gene. The CDR3 spans 19 residues. The chain's CDR3 is CAISATTGVVSGTLNEQFF. The CDR3 DNA is TGTGCCATCAGTGCTACGACAGGGGTGGTTAGCGGGACCCTCAATGAGCAGTTCTTC.

This clonotype occurred many times. The chain links TRBV12-5 to TRBJ2-7, with D perhaps given as TRBD1 or TRBD2 (5 bases each). Germline CDR1 LGHNT, CDR2 FRNRAP. V lost 5 bases, J lost 3 bases, and 14 bases lay in between. The CDR3 covers 14 residues. CDR3 nucleotides: TGTGCTAGTGGTCCCCTGGGACGGGACTACGAGCAGTACTTC. Residues: CASGPLGRDYEQYF.

This clonotype was detected ten times or more. The chain joins TRBV7-2 to TRBJ2-7; D gene ambiguous. The V gene's germline CDR1 is SGHTA and CDR2 FQGNSA. The CDR3 length is 14 residues. The V end was cut by 3 bases, the J end by 3 bases, with 12 bases between. The DNA of the CDR3 is TGTGCCAGCAGCTTGCTTCGCAAGGGCTACGAGCAGTACTTC. Its protein product is CASSLLRKGYEQYF.

This clonotype was detected only a few times. V usage is TRBV6-1 and J usage is TRBJ2-1, with a possible D match to TRBD1 (5 bases). Germline V gene sequence: CDR1 MNHNS, CDR2 SASEGT. The V end was cut by 7 bases, the J end by 7 bases, with 11 bases between. This CDR3 has 12 residues. The CDR3 coding sequence is TGTGCCAGCACCGCAGGGTCAAATGAGCAGTTCTTC. It yields the protein CASTAGSNEQFF.

This chain links TRBV2 with TRBJ1-2; the D gene is possibly TRBD1 (6 bases). CDR3 length equals 15 residues. Germline V gene lookup returns CDR1 SNHLY and CDR2 FYNNEI. Trimming removed 7 bases at V and 2 bases at J, with 17 bases between. The CDR3 DNA is TGTGCCAGCACCTACTCGACAGGTCTAAACTATGGCTACACCTTC. Translated, it gives CASTYSTGLNYGYTF.

On this clonotype: Given a much more abundant clone one base away, this may be a read error. This chain joins TRBV7-3 and TRBJ2-7; D could derive from TRBD1 or TRBD2 (5 bases each). Germline CDR1 and CDR2: SGHTA and FQGTGA. This CDR3 has 14 residues. CDR3 residues: CASGLGTRNYEQYF. The CDR3 bases are TGTGCCAGCGGCTTAGGGACCCGGAACTACGAGCAGTACTTC.

The rearrangement uses TRBV6-2 or TRBV6-3 and TRBJ1-5; unclear D gene. Per the germline V gene, CDR1 is MNHEY and CDR2 is SVGEGT. Trimming removed 6 bases at V and 5 bases at J, with 20 bases between. The CDR3 runs to 16 residues. The CDR3 spells CASSRRGRVGDQPQHF. CDR3 coding DNA: TGTGCCAGCAGCCGCCGCGGTCGGGTAGGTGATCAGCCCCAGCATTTT.

The rearrangement uses TRBV4-3 and TRBJ1-2; D unclear. The germline CDR1 and CDR2 sequences are LGHNA and YSLEER. Trimming cost V 0 bases and J 5 bases, with 13 bases left between them. This CDR3 spans 15 amino acids. This CDR3 reads CASSQDVGDGYGYTF. CDR3 DNA sequence: TGCGCCAGCAGCCAAGATGTCGGGGATGGGTATGGCTACACCTTC.

At least ten counts were recorded for this clonotype. V gene TRBV30 combines with J gene TRBJ1-2; 8 bases are shared with TRBD1. The CDR3 is 13 residues long. V trimming: 2 bases; J trimming: 3 bases; junction bases outside the gene matches: 2. The V gene's germline CDR1 is GTSNPN and CDR2 SVGIG (reference sequence). The CDR3 loop reads CAWSTTGDYGYTF. CDR3 bases: TGTGCCTGGAGTACGACAGGGGACTATGGCTACACCTTC.

This clonotype came up a few times. V gene TRBV14 combines with J gene TRBJ2-7; 7 bases align to TRBD1. Germline values: CDR1 SGHDN, CDR2 FVKESK. V trimming: 0 bases; J trimming: 5 bases; junction bases outside the gene matches: 10. This CDR3 region has 16 residues. CDR3 sequence reads: CASSQDWRTGSHEQYF. The CDR3 region has the DNA TGTGCCAGCAGCCAAGATTGGAGGACAGGTTCCCACGAGCAGTACTTC.

This clonotype was detected a few times. This sequence joins TRBV15 and TRBJ2-3; D is undetermined. CDR1 and CDR2 from the germline V gene are LNHNV and YYDKDF (reference sequence). The CDR3 runs to 13 residues. The V end lost 5 bases, the J end lost 2 bases, and 8 bases lay between the germline ends. CDR3: CATSFQHTDTQYF. The DNA for the CDR3 is TGTGCCACCAGCTTTCAGCACACAGATACGCAGTATTTT.

This clonotype was counted ten times or more. V usage is TRBV27 and J usage is TRBJ2-7; 9 bases are shared with TRBD2. The CDR3 totals 14 residues. Trimming cost V 5 bases and J 6 bases; bases outside gene matches: 8. CDR1 and CDR2 (germline): MNHEY, SMNVEV (reference sequence). The CDR3: CASSPLAGKREQYF. Written as DNA, the CDR3 is TGTGCCAGCAGTCCCCTAGCGGGAAAGCGCGAGCAGTACTTC.

The chain uses TRBV3-1 and TRBJ2-7, with a weak D call TRBD1 (6 bases). V lost 1 base, J lost 6 bases, and 13 bases lay in between. This CDR3 comprises 14 residues. The germline V gene encodes CDR1 LGHDT and CDR2 YNNKEL (reference sequence). CDR3 loop: CASSQVARGREQYF. The CDR3 DNA is TGTGCCAGCAGCCAAGTCGCCAGGGGCCGCGAGCAGTACTTC.

This clonotype was counted only a few times. The J gene is TRBJ1-2, the V gene TRBV19, with D maybe TRBD1 (6 bases). The CDR3 covers 14 residues. The V end lost 4 bases, the J end lost 4 bases, and 13 bases lay between the germline ends. Germline V lookup: CDR1 LNHDA, CDR2 SQIVND (reference sequence). CDR3 sequence: CASSTWTVRYGYTF. CDR3 nucleotide sequence: TGTGCCAGTAGTACCTGGACAGTCCGCTATGGCTACACCTTC. Filled out from reference TRBV19 and TRBJ1-2, the complete variable domain reads DGGITQSPKYLFRKEGQNVTLSCEQNLNHDAMYWYRQDPGQGLRLIYYSQIVNDFQKGDIAEGYSVSREKKESFPLTVTSAQKNPTAFYLCASSTWTVRYGYTFGSGTRLTVV.

Only a few counts were recorded for this clonotype. The CDR3 DNA sequence: TGTGCCAGCAGTTACTCGATTGTGTCGGACAGACTTTCACCCCTCCACTTT. It is translated as CASSYSIVSDRLSPLHF. The chain joins TRBV6-5 to TRBJ1-6; a weak D match, TRBD1 (6 bases). Trimming took 0 bases from V and 9 from J, leaving 18 bases between them. The CDR3 consists of 17 residues. Germline CDR1 is MNHEY and CDR2 is SVGAGI.

The chain is built from TRBV4-3 and TRBJ1-1; D is ambiguous. CDR1 is LGHNA, CDR2 YSLEER, per germline. V gave up 0 bases and J gave up 5 bases, with 10 bases separating them. The CDR3 has 14 amino acids. The CDR3 bases are TGCGCCAGCAGCCAAGAATCCGGGTATACTGAAGCTTTCTTT. Translated: CASSQESGYTEAFF.

This clonotype has a single count. Being one base from a much bigger clone, this may be a read error. The chain is built from TRBV12-3 or TRBV12-4 and TRBJ2-1, with D possibly TRBD1 on 6 matching bases. The CDR3 length is 15 residues. The CDR3 DNA sequence: TGTGCCAGCAGTCAAGGGTGGGTTGGGGGCAATGAGCAGTCCTTC. As protein: CASSQGWVGGNEQSF.

This clonotype has at least ten counts. V is TRBV28 and J is TRBJ2-7, with TRBD2 as a possible D gene (6 bases). CDR1 MDHEN and CDR2 SYDVKM come from the germline V gene. The CDR3 is 17 residues long. V lost 2 bases, J lost 4 bases, and 21 bases lay in between. The CDR3: CASSLSFSGLREYEQYF. DNA for the CDR3: TGTGCCAGCAGTTTAAGTTTTAGCGGCCTAAGGGAATACGAGCAGTACTTC.

There are many counts of this clonotype. The chain is built from TRBV6-2 or TRBV6-3 and TRBJ2-7; D is ambiguous. V dropped 0 bases and J dropped 4 bases, with 10 bases sitting between them. Germline V gene sequence: CDR1 MNHEY, CDR2 SVGEGT. This CDR3 is 14 amino acids long. This CDR3 is CASSYSSGVYEQYF. CDR3 nucleotides: TGTGCCAGCAGTTACTCCTCTGGGGTTTACGAGCAGTACTTC.

This clonotype was detected a few times. The rearrangement joins TRBV11-1 to TRBJ1-4; D uncertain. The CDR3 contains 12 residues. Trimming took 5 bases from V and 8 from J, leaving 9 bases between them. CDR1 is SGHAT, CDR2 FQDESV, per germline (reference sequence). CDR3 region: CASSPAGEKLFF. As DNA, the CDR3 is TGTGCCAGCAGCCCGGCGGGGGAAAAACTGTTTTTT.

This clonotype appeared a few times. CDR3: CASSSPNNYGYTF. In DNA, the CDR3 is TGTGCCAGCAGCTCGCCGAACAACTATGGCTACACCTTC. The chain combines TRBV5-6 with TRBJ1-2; D is unresolved. This CDR3 has 13 residues. Germline lookup yields CDR1 SGHDT and CDR2 YYEEEE. Deletions cut 3 bases from V and 2 bases from J, with 8 bases between.

This clonotype was counted between two and nine times. V usage is TRBV13 and J usage is TRBJ2-3, with 13 positions matching TRBD2. Germline assignment: CDR1 PRHDT and CDR2 FYEKMQ (reference sequence). This CDR3 spans 18 amino acids. The trim removed 5 bases at V and 4 bases at J, leaving 12 bases unmatched. CDR3 in DNA: TGTGCCAGCAGCGCCTATCGGTGGACTAGCGGGAGCTCAGATACGCAGTATTTT. This sequence encodes CASSAYRWTSGSSDTQYF.

This clonotype has ten or more counts. The rearrangement links TRBV28 to TRBJ2-3, with TRBD1 matching 7 bases. The CDR3 runs 15 residues. Looked up from germline, CDR1 is MDHEN and CDR2 is SYDVKM. With 6 bases clipped from V and 3 bases from J, the junction kept 9 bases outside the gene matches. The CDR3 sequence is CASRTLKGATDTQYF. DNA of the CDR3: TGTGCCAGCAGAACCCTAAAGGGGGCGACAGATACGCAGTATTTT.

This clonotype came up a few times. The chain has TRBV19 and TRBJ2-1; D uncertain. The CDR3 has 12 residues. The V gene lost 3 bases and the J gene lost 6 bases, with 6 bases spanning the gap. CDR1 is LNHDA and CDR2 is SQIVND in the germline V gene (reference sequence). Here the CDR3 reads CASSIHRNEQFF. The CDR3 region has the DNA TGTGCCAGTAGTATCCATCGCAATGAGCAGTTCTTC.